What follows describes a single T cell receptor beta chain. Original analysis: The assay estimated nucleated cells by amplifying reference gene primers. TCRdb's table, derived via immunoSEQ multiplex PCR, lists solely in-frame clones and lacks some. V and J calls and clone size are as listed in that table; D and trimming were resolved from the DNA. Of approximately 250,000 clones in the sample, 75% to 95% were seen once. The sample comes from a study of blood T cell repertoires in COVID-19. Across the whole study: The analysed material was cDNA or gDNA that came from T cells, B-cell-depleted T cells, or PBMCs.

The CDR3 runs 14 residues. After removal of 3 bases from V and 7 bases from J, the junction contained 2 bases not matched to a gene. Germline values: CDR1 SEHNR, CDR2 FQNEAQ (reference sequence). This receptor was taken from a man aged 35-49 years who had been exposed to COVID-19. The rearrangement uses TRBV7-9 and TRBJ1-4, with 10 bases aligning to TRBD1. Input material: PBMCs or T cells enriched from blood (not recorded which). CDR3 protein: CASSFRTGGEKLFF. The CDR3 DNA reads TGTGCCAGCAGCTTTCGGACAGGGGGTGAAAAACTGTTTTTT.